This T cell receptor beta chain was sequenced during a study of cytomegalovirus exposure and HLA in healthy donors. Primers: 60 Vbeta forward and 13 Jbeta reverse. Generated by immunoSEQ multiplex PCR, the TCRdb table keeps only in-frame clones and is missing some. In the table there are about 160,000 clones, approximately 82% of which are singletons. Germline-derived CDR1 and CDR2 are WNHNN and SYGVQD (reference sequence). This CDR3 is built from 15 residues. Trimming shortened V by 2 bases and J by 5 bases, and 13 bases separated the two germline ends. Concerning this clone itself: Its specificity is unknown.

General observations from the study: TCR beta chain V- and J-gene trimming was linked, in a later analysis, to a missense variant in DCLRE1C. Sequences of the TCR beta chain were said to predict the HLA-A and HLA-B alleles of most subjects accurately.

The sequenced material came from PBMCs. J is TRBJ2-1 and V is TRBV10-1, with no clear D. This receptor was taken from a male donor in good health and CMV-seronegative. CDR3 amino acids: CASSEPPRPHNEQFF. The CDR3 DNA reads TGCGCCAGCAGTGAGCCCCCTCGTCCCCACAATGAGCAGTTCTTC.